These 27 T cell receptor beta chains share one sample of origin, sequenced in a study of blood T cell repertoires in COVID-19. Clones were read by immunoSEQ multiplex PCR, and TCRdb kept only the in-frame ones, dropping some. The data contain roughly 200,000 clones, approximately 83% of them singletons. The sequenced sample was PBMCs or T cells enriched from blood (not recorded which). The receptor source for this set is a woman aged 45-65 years who had been exposed to COVID-19.

CDR3: CASSFRGPDRYSYEQYF. The DNA for the CDR3 is TGTGCCAGCAGCTTTCGGGGCCCTGACAGGTACTCCTACGAGCAGTACTTC. V and J are TRBV5-5 and TRBJ2-7, with D maybe TRBD1 (6 bases). The CDR3 has 17 amino acids. Germline V CDR1 and CDR2: SGHKS, YYEKEE (reference sequence). The V end lost 2 bases, the J end lost 0 bases, and 18 bases lay between the germline ends.

The J gene is TRBJ1-4, the V gene TRBV6-5, with D uncertain. Germline CDR1 and CDR2: MNHEY and SVGAGI. This CDR3 contains 13 residues. Trimming took 6 bases from V and 8 from J, leaving 13 bases between them. The DNA for the CDR3 is TGTGCCAGCAGCCCCGGCCGAGGCGAAAAACTGTTTTTT. As protein: CASSPGRGEKLFF.

The chain recombines TRBV27 with TRBJ2-3; tentatively, D is TRBD2 (5 bases). Trimming took 5 bases from V and 3 from J, leaving 15 bases between them. Germline V gene lookup returns CDR1 MNHEY and CDR2 SMNVEV (reference sequence). The length of the CDR3 is 15 residues. The chain's CDR3 is CASSPAPGVTDTQYF. In DNA, the CDR3 is TGTGCCAGCAGTCCCGCCCCCGGGGTTACAGATACGCAGTATTTT.

The chain recombines TRBV5-1 with TRBJ2-3; 7 bases match TRBD2. V lost 6 bases and J lost 5; bases outside the gene matches: 9. The germline CDR1 and CDR2 sequences are SGHRS and YFSETQ. This CDR3 spans 14 amino acids. The CDR3: CASMRGIEGDTQYF. The DNA of the CDR3 is TGCGCCAGCATGCGGGGGATCGAGGGAGATACGCAGTATTTT.

The chain employs TRBV5-1 and TRBJ1-1, with a possible D match to TRBD1 (5 bases). Germline V gene data show CDR1 as SGHRS and CDR2 as YFSETQ. The CDR3 totals 13 residues. V was cut by 7 bases and J by 0 bases, with 10 bases left in between. CDR3 sequence (DNA): TGCGCCAGCGGAGACAGCTTGAACACTGAAGCTTTCTTT. Translation: CASGDSLNTEAFF. The whole variable domain, remainder taken from reference TRBV5-1 and TRBJ1-1, is KAGVTQTPRYLIKTRGQQVTLSCSPISGHRSVSWYQQTPGQGLQFLFEYFSETQRNKGNFPGRFSGRQFSNSRSEMNVSTLELGDSALYLCASGDSLNTEAFFGQGTRLTVV.

The CDR3 DNA follows: TGTGCCAGCAGCCAAGGGACAGGGGTGAACACTGAAGCTTTCTTT. It specifies CASSQGTGVNTEAFF. The chain couples TRBV3-1 (or the pseudogene TRBV3-2) to TRBJ1-1, with 9 positions matching TRBD1. Germline CDR1 and CDR2: LGHDT and YNNKEL (reference sequence). The trim removed 1 base at V and 0 bases at J, leaving 0 bases unmatched. The CDR3 is 15 amino acids.

The rearrangement links TRBV7-2 to TRBJ2-7; 7 bases agree with TRBD2. Per the germline V gene, CDR1 is SGHTA and CDR2 is FQGNSA. The CDR3 runs 14 residues. V was pared by 6 bases and J by 6 bases, with 11 bases of the junction left unmatched. The DNA of the CDR3 is TGTGCCAGCAGTTCCCGATGGGGGGGAGGCGAGCAGTACTTC. Translation gives CASSSRWGGGEQYF.

This sequence joins TRBV19 and TRBJ1-5; 9 bases align to TRBD1. The junction had 11 bases not matched to a gene; V was cut back by 5 bases and J by 0 bases. Germline assignment: CDR1 LNHDA and CDR2 SQIVND (reference sequence). The CDR3 totals 18 residues. The CDR3 nucleotides read TGTGCCAGTAGTGCCCTCGGGACAGGGAGGCGTAGCAATCAGCCCCAGCATTTT. It specifies CASSALGTGRRSNQPQHF.

This clone was counted a few times. The genes are TRBV11-1 and TRBJ1-2; 9 bases agree with TRBD1. V gave up 1 base and J gave up 6 bases; unmatched junction bases: 0. There are 13 residues in the CDR3. Germline assignment: CDR1 SGHAT and CDR2 FQDESV (reference sequence). CDR3 nucleotide sequence: TGTGCCAGCAGCTTAGGGACAGGGGATGGCTACACCTTC. Its protein is CASSLGTGDGYTF.

The chain uses TRBV19 and TRBJ1-1, with a possible D match to TRBD1 (5 bases). Trimming took off 4 bases at V and 0 bases at J, with 6 bases between the two ends. The CDR3 spans 13 residues. Germline loops: CDR1 LNHDA, CDR2 SQIVND (reference sequence). CDR3 in DNA: TGTGCCAGTAGTAAGACAGTGAACACTGAAGCTTTCTTT. It is translated as CASSKTVNTEAFF.

This clone has a single count. The V call is TRBV24-1, the J call TRBJ2-5; TRBD1 agrees at 7 bases. Germline V gene lookup returns CDR1 KGHDR and CDR2 SFDVKD. J lost 2 bases, V lost 1 base, and 3 bases had no gene match. The CDR3 length is 15 residues. The CDR3 protein is CATSDFVTGQETQYF. CDR3 coding DNA: TGTGCCACCAGTGATTTCGTGACAGGGCAAGAGACCCAGTACTTC.

The V call is TRBV5-1, the J call TRBJ2-7; TRBD2 is a possible D gene (6 bases). V dropped 4 bases and J dropped 5 bases, with 13 bases sitting between them. The CDR3 has 13 residues. Germline V gene sequence: CDR1 SGHRS, CDR2 YFSETQ. This chain's CDR3 is CASSRASGDEQYF. The CDR3 DNA reads as TGCGCCAGCAGCCGAGCTTCGGGGGACGAGCAGTACTTC.

As regards this clone: It may be a read error: a sequence one base away is much more abundant. This sample includes further DNA sequences coding for the same CDR3. This chain joins TRBV11-3 and TRBJ1-3, with 9 bases identical to TRBD1. CDR1 and CDR2 from the germline V gene are SGHNT and YENEEA. The CDR3 covers 15 residues. The V gene end was trimmed by 5 bases and the J gene end by 2 bases; junction bases not matched to a gene: 4. CDR3 amino acids: CASSPGQGPGNTIYF. The CDR3 bases are TGTGCCAGCAGCCCCGGACAGGGGCCTGGAAACACCATATATTTT.

The sample holds one count of this clone. This chain uses TRBV6-5 with TRBJ1-6, with D tentatively TRBD1 (6 bases). Germline V gene data show CDR1 as MNHEY and CDR2 as SVGAGI. The CDR3 loop spans 16 amino acids. Deletions cut 4 bases from V and 4 bases from J, with 14 bases between. The CDR3 here is CASSSPLRGYNSPLHF. CDR3 nucleotides: TGTGCCAGCAGTTCTCCCTTAAGGGGGTATAATTCACCCCTCCACTTT.

The sample holds a few counts of this clone. The J gene is TRBJ2-3, the V gene TRBV11-2; D is perhaps TRBD2 (6 bases). Germline loops: CDR1 SGHAT, CDR2 FQNNGV. V dropped 5 bases and J dropped 0 bases, with 12 bases sitting between them. This CDR3 is 15 amino acids long. Written as DNA, the CDR3 is TGTGCCAGCAGCGAAGACGGGGGAAGCACAGATACGCAGTATTTT. This gives the protein CASSEDGGSTDTQYF.

The chain couples TRBV5-6 to TRBJ1-6; D uncertain. Trimming removed 4 bases from V and 0 bases from J, with 14 bases in between. The germline V gene encodes CDR1 SGHDT and CDR2 YYEEEE. The CDR3 covers 17 residues. The DNA of the CDR3 is TGTGCCAGCAGCCTGGTAGACCCTAGCTCCTATAATTCACCCCTCCACTTT. Its protein is CASSLVDPSSYNSPLHF.

This sequence joins TRBV6-5 and TRBJ2-7, with 7 bases lining up with TRBD1. J gave up 1 base and V 8 bases, and 8 bases lay outside the gene matches. The CDR3 runs to 14 residues. CDR1 MNHEY and CDR2 SVGAGI come from the germline V gene. This CDR3 is CASGRTGPSYEQYF. Written as DNA, the CDR3 is TGTGCCAGCGGAAGGACAGGACCATCCTACGAGCAGTACTTC.

The V call is TRBV5-1, the J call TRBJ2-3; 12 nucleotides line up with TRBD2. Germline lookup yields CDR1 SGHRS and CDR2 YFSETQ. V lost 0 bases, J lost 3 bases, and 11 bases stayed unmatched. The CDR3 contains 19 residues. The CDR3 sequence is CASSLDSSGGAHPTDTQYF. In nucleotides, the CDR3 is TGCGCCAGCAGCTTGGATTCTAGCGGGGGGGCTCATCCGACAGATACGCAGTATTTT.

This clone appeared once. CDR3 sequence (DNA): TGTGCCACAACTAGCGGCTCCTACAATGAGCAGTTCTTC. Translating gives CATTSGSYNEQFF. The V gene is TRBV19, the J gene TRBJ2-1, with 8 bases aligning to TRBD2. The V gene's germline CDR1 is LNHDA and CDR2 SQIVND (reference sequence). This CDR3 contains 13 residues. J gave up 0 bases and V 10 bases, and 2 bases lay outside the gene matches.

This clone was seen at least ten times. V gene TRBV4-2 combines with J gene TRBJ1-5; 8 bases are shared with TRBD1. V was clipped by 3 bases and J by 6 bases; unmatched bases: 7. CDR3 size: 15 residues. Germline CDR1 reads LGHNA; CDR2 reads YNFKEQ. CDR3 in amino acids: CASSQTPGGGQPQHF. The DNA for the CDR3 is TGTGCCAGCAGCCAGACTCCAGGGGGCGGTCAGCCCCAGCATTTT.

V is TRBV19 and J is TRBJ1-3; 7 nucleotides align to TRBD1. CDR3 length equals 15 residues. CDR1 and CDR2 from the germline V gene are LNHDA and SQIVND (reference sequence). V was pared by 6 bases and J by 7 bases, with 12 bases of the junction left unmatched. In DNA form, the CDR3 reads TGTGCCAGTAGCTCGACCGGGACAGCCTGGAACACCATATATTTT. Its protein product is CASSSTGTAWNTIYF.

V and J are TRBV18 and TRBJ2-3, with 8 bases identical to TRBD1. This CDR3 spans 15 amino acids. Germline CDR1 KGHSH, CDR2 LQKENI. Trimming cost V 6 bases and J 2 bases; bases outside gene matches: 7. The CDR3 coding sequence is TGTGCCAGCTCGCCATCGGGACAGGTCACAGATACGCAGTATTTT. It translates to CASSPSGQVTDTQYF.

The V and J genes are TRBV3-1 (or the pseudogene TRBV3-2) and TRBJ2-7, with TRBD2 matching 7 bases. CDR3 length: 16 residues. Germline lookup yields CDR1 LGHDT and CDR2 YNNKEL (reference sequence). J was trimmed by 3 bases and V by 1 base; bases with no gene match: 9. In DNA, the CDR3 is TGTGCCAGCAGCCAAGCCCCCGCGGGGGATCTCTACGAGCAGTACTTC. Its translation is CASSQAPAGDLYEQYF.

CDR3 sequence reads: CATRTSGGQGHYEQYF. CDR3 bases: TGTGCCACCAGGACTAGCGGGGGGCAGGGGCACTACGAGCAGTACTTC. The chain uses TRBV24-1 and TRBJ2-7; 13 bases are shared with TRBD2. The CDR3 covers 16 residues. Germline assignment: CDR1 KGHDR and CDR2 SFDVKD. Losses at the gene ends were 7 bases for V and 3 bases for J; bases not matched to a gene: 8.

This sequence joins TRBV5-6 and TRBJ2-3; 9 bases are shared with TRBD1. The CDR3 spans 14 residues. J lost 3 bases, V lost 4 bases, and 3 bases had no gene match. Germline V gene lookup returns CDR1 SGHDT and CDR2 YYEEEE. The chain's CDR3 is CASSPQGATDTQYF. CDR3 DNA sequence: TGTGCCAGCAGCCCACAGGGGGCAACAGATACGCAGTATTTT.

The rearrangement links TRBV7-9 to TRBJ2-2; 7 bases agree with TRBD1. V shed 5 bases and J 2 bases; nucleotides not matched to a gene: 8. The germline gives CDR1 SEHNR, CDR2 FQNEAQ (reference sequence). This CDR3 is 16 amino acids long. CDR3 coding DNA: TGTGCCAGCAGCCCCCCGACAGGGTACAACACCGGGGAGCTGTTTTTT. This gives the protein CASSPPTGYNTGELFF.

The V and J genes are TRBV5-1 and TRBJ2-7, with 7 bases that match TRBD2. CDR1 and CDR2 from the germline V gene are SGHRS and YFSETQ. This CDR3 spans 16 amino acids. V lost 0 bases to trimming and J lost 6 bases; unmatched junction nucleotides: 12. The CDR3 DNA is TGCGCCAGCAGCTTGGCTGGGTCGGGAGGTATGAGCGAGCAGTACTTC. Translation gives CASSLAGSGGMSEQYF.